This note documents a single TCR beta chain sequence. Its antigen is currently unknown. Investigators isolated RNA and reverse transcribed it into cDNA to act as the sequencing template. Only in-frame clones appear in the TCRdb table, and some are missing; sequencing was by immunoSEQ multiplex PCR. The profile shows 150,000 to 160,000 clones, 50% to 65% of them singletons. Researchers gathered lesional scalp punch biopsies and peripheral blood from patients with alopecia areata. Cell sorting on a FACSAria was used to separate CD4+ and CD8+ T cells from the PBMCs. The sample belongs to a study of CD8+ T cells in alopecia areata. Trimming took 8 bases from V and 0 from J; bases not matched to a gene: 20. The CDR3 covers 19 residues. Germline V gene lookup returns CDR1 ENHRY and CDR2 SYGVKD. Study-wide results and limits: Patients displayed less clarity in TCR sharing than mice, a finding possibly related to HLA.

This chain uses TRBV10-3 with TRBJ2-7, with 9 bases identical to TRBD2. This clonotype was obtained from a human donor with alopecia areata. The sequenced sample was CD8+ T cells sorted from blood, obtained at week 0. The CDR3 sequence: CAISPPTISGGPSSYEQYF. In DNA, the CDR3 is TGTGCCATCTCCCCCCCGACGATTAGCGGGGGCCCTAGCTCCTACGAGCAGTACTTC.